The present TCR beta chain was sequenced within a study of blood T cell repertoires in COVID-19. The CDR3 consists of 14 residues. V dropped 1 base and J dropped 4 bases, with 8 bases sitting between them. Per the germline V gene, CDR1 is MGHRA and CDR2 is YSYEKL. In Cohort 3, a recovered donor had either two negative PCRs, clearance, or symptom resolution. Authors' analysis steps: Amplification with reference gene primers provided the estimates of nucleated cell counts. Data came from immunoSEQ multiplex PCR; TCRdb stores just in-frame clones and leaves some out. V and J calls plus clone size are reproduced from that table; the DNA served to infer D and trimming. The data show some 320,000 clones, 90% seen once.

Sequencing input: PBMCs or T cells enriched from blood (not recorded which). The TCR comes from a man in his sixties who had recovered from COVID-19. The rearrangement uses TRBV4-1 and TRBJ1-5; D is unclear. The CDR3 DNA sequence: TGCGCCAGCAGCCAAGTTTGGGAGAATCAGCCCCAGCATTTT. It is translated as CASSQVWENQPQHF.